This TCR beta chain was captured by sequencing in a study of T-cell memory formation after mild COVID-19. This CDR3 has 14 amino acids. From the 5' RACE reads, TCRdb called clonotypes with MiXCR, one entry per CDR3 protein. The repertoire holds hundreds of thousands of distinct CDR3 sequences, 20% seen once, with around 13% in the top ten. The receptor comes from an adult woman who had mild COVID-19 (a few samples of this study predate the infection). Cell type and time point are not known. Sample: PBMCs or a T cell subset sorted from them (not recorded which). This sequence joins TRBV1 and TRBJ1-2; TRBD1, as called in the table, went unchecked against the DNA. TRBV1 corresponds to a pseudogene. The CDR3 sequence is CTSSHPRTGFSYTF. In nucleotides, the CDR3 is TGCACCAGCAGCCACCCCAGGACAGGGTTTAGCTACACCTTC.